This T cell receptor beta chain was captured by sequencing in a study of T cell responses to AZD1222 COVID-19 vaccine. Study-wide findings and caveats: Clonal diversity may have been underestimated, and the donors were mostly white British, with more females than males. As reported, nearly half of all spike-specific TCRs target variant regions that are unmutated.

Regarding this clone: As yet, its antigen is unknown.

V was cut by 2 bases and J by 4 bases, with 7 bases left in between. Germline V gives CDR1 SGHRS, CDR2 YFSETQ. This CDR3 is 13 amino acids long. Assay used: immunoSEQ multiplex PCR; TCRdb lists only in-frame clones, some missing. Here the sample spans 150,000 to 200,000 clones, 92% being singletons. This TCR was sampled from an adult who received the AZD1222 COVID-19 vaccine. Sequencing was performed on peripheral blood, taken 28 days after the second AZD1222 dose. The chain carries TRBV5-1 and TRBJ1-5, with D possibly being TRBD1 (6 bases). CDR3 amino acids: CASSFQGNQPQHF. Here the CDR3 DNA reads TGCGCCAGCAGCTTTCAGGGGAATCAGCCCCAGCATTTT.